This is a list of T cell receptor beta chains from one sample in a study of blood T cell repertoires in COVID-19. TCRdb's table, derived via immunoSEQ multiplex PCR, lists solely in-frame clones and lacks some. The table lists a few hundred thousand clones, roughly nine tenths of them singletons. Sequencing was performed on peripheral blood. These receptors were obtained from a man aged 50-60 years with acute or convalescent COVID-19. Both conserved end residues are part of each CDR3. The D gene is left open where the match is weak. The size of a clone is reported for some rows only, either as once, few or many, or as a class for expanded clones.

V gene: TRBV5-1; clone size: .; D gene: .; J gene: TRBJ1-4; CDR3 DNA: TGCGCCAGCAGCTTGGAGAGGGTAGGCGAAAAACTGTTTTTT; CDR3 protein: CASSLERVGEKLFF
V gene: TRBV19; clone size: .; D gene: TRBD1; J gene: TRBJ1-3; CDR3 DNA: TGTGCCAGTAGCCGACTCCCTGACAGGGTAGGGAGAAACACCATATATTTT; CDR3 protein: CASSRLPDRVGRNTIYF
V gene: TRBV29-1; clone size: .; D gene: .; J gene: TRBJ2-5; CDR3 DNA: TGCAGCGTTGGCCCACAGGGCATCCAAGAGACCCAGTACTTC; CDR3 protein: CSVGPQGIQETQYF
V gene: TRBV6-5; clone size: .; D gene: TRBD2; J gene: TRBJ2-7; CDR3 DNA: TGTGCCAGCAGCCCGACTAGCGGGGGGGCTTTCGAGCAGTACTTC; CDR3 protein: CASSPTSGGAFEQYF
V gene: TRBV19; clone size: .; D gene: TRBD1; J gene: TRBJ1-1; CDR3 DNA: TGTGCCAGTAGTTCGGACAGGGGGAACACTGAAGCTTTCTTT; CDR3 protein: CASSSDRGNTEAFF
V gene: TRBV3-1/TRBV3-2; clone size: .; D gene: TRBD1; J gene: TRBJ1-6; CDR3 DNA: TGTGCCAGCAGCCAAGATCGCGGAGGGGGCTCCCTTAATAATTCACCCCTCCACTTT; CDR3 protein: CASSQDRGGGSLNNSPLHF
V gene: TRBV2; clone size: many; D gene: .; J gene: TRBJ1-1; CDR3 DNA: TGTGCCAGCAGTGATACGGAAACTATGATCTCTGAAGCTTTCTTT; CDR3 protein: CASSDTETMISEAFF
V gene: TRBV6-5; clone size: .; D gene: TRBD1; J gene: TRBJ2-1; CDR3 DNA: TGTGCCAGCAGTCGGGACAGGGTCGGGAATGAGCAGTTCTTC; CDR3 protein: CASSRDRVGNEQFF
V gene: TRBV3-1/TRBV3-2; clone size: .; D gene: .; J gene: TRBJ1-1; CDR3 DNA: TGTGCCAGCAGCCAACCTGGGCCCGGGGGTGAAGCTTTCTTT; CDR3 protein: CASSQPGPGGEAFF
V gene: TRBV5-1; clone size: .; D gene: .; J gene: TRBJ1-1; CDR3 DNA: TGCGCCAGCAGCCTACGACAGGCGGACACTGAAGCTTTCTTT; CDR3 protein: CASSLRQADTEAFF
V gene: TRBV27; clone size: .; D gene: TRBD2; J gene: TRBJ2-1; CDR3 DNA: TGTGCCAGCAGGTTGGGGCTAGCGGGGAATGAGCAGTTCTTC; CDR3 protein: CASRLGLAGNEQFF
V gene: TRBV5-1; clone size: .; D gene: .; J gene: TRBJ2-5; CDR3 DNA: TGCGCCAGCAAAGCCGATAGTGGTTTGGAGACCCAGTACTTC; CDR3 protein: CASKADSGLETQYF
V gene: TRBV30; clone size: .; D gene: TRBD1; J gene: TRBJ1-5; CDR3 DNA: TGTGCCTGGAGTTCTGGGACAGGTGATCAGCCCCAGCATTTT; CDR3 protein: CAWSSGTGDQPQHF
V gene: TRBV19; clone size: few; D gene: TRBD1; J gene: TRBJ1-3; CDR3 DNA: TGTGCCAGTAGTGCGGACAGGGTTGGTGGAAACACCATATATTTT; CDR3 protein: CASSADRVGGNTIYF
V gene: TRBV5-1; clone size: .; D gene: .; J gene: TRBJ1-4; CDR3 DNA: TGCGCCAGCAGCGGCCAGGGGACTAATGAAAAACTGTTTTTT; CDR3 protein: CASSGQGTNEKLFF
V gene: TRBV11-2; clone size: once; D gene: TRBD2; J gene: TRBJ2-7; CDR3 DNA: TGTGCCAGCAGCTTATCTAGCGGGGACTCCTACGAGCAGTACTTC; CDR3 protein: CASSLSSGDSYEQYF
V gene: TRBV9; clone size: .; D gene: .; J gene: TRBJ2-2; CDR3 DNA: TGTGCCAGCAGCCCCTGGAACACCGGGGAGCTGTTTTTT; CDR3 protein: CASSPWNTGELFF
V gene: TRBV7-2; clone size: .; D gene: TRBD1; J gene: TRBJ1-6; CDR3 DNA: TGTGCCAGCAGCTTATTCGGCGCGGACAGGGGTGCATCACCCCTCCACTTT; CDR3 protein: CASSLFGADRGASPLHF
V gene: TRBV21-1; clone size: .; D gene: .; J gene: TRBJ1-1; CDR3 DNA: TGTGCCAGCAGCAAAGAGGGGACAGGGCCTCGCGAGTGGACTGAAGCTTTCTTT; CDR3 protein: CASSKEGTGPREWTEAFF
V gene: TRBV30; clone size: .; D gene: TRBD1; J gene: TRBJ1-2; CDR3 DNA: TGTGCCTGGAGACGACAGGGTATCGGGGGCTACACCTTC; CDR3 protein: CAWRRQGIGGYTF
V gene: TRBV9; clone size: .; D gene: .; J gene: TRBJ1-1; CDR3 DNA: TGTGCCAGCAGCGTAGCAGGTCGGGACACTTGGTCCCAGGGCACTGAAGCTTTCTTT; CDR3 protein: CASSVAGRDTWSQGTEAFF
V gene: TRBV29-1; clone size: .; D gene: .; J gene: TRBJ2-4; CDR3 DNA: TGCAGCGTTTCCAGGGGCAACATTCAGTACTTC; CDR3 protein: CSVSRGNIQYF
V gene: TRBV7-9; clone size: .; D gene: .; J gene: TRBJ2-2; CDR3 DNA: TGTGCCAGCAGCTTACCGGATCTAGGGAACACCGGGGAGCTGTTTTTT; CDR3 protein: CASSLPDLGNTGELFF
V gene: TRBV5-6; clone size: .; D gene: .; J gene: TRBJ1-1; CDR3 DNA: TGTGCCAGCAGCCCACAGGGCATGAACACTGAAGCTTTCTTT; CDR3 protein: CASSPQGMNTEAFF
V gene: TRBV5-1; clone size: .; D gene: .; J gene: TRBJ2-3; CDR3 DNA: TGCGCCAGCAGCTTGGACCTTCTGCGGTCTGGTGGAGATACGCAGTATTTT; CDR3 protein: CASSLDLLRSGGDTQYF
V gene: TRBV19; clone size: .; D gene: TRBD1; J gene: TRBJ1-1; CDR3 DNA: TGTGCCAGTGCAGGGGGCGGCTGGACTGAAGCTTTCTTT; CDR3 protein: CASAGGGWTEAFF
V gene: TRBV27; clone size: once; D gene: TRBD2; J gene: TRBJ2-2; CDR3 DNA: TGTGCCAGCAGTTTTTCTAGCGGGGGGGCCGGAACCGGGGAGCTGTTTTTT; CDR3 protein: CASSFSSGGAGTGELFF
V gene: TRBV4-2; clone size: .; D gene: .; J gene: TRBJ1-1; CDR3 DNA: TGTGCCAGCAGCCCGGGAGTCCGGGGAACCACTGAAGCTTTCTTT; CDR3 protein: CASSPGVRGTTEAFF
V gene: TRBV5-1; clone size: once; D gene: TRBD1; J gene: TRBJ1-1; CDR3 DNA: TGCGCCAGCTGGGACAGCTACACTGAAGCTTTCTTT; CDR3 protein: CASWDSYTEAFF
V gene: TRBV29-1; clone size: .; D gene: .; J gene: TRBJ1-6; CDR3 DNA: TGCAGCGTTACCACCGGACAGATTAATTCACCCCTCCACTTT; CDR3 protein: CSVTTGQINSPLHF
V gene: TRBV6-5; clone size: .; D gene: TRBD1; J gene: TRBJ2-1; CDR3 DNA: TGTGCCAGCAGCCACGGACAGGGAAGGTACAATGAGCAGTTCTTC; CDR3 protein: CASSHGQGRYNEQFF
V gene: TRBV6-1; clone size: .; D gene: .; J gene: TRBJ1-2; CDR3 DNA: TGTGCCAGCAGTGTTCGGGACAAAACATCCTACCCGGGCTACACCTTC; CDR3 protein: CASSVRDKTSYPGYTF
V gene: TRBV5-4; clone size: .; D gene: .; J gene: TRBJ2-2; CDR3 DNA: TGTGCCATGCTTGGGGCCGCGAACACCGGGGAGCTGTTTTTT; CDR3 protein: CAMLGAANTGELFF
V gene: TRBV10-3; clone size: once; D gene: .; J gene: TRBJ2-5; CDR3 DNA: TGTGCCATCATCCGGGAGACCCAGTACTTC; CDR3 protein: CAIIRETQYF
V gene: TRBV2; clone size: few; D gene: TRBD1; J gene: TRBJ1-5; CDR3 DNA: TGTGCCAGCGGACGGACAGGGGGCGCAGAGCAGCCCCAGCATTTT; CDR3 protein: CASGRTGGAEQPQHF
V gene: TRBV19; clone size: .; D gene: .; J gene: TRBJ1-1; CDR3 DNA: TGTGCCAGTAGTACAACCTTCCGGGGCACTGAAGCTTTCTTT; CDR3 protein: CASSTTFRGTEAFF
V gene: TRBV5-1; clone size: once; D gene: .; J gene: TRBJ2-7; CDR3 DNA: TGCGCCAGCAGCGCTGGGACACCCTACGAGCAGTACTTC; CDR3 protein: CASSAGTPYEQYF
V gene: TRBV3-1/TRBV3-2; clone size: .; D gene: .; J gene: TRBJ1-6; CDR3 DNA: TGTGCCAGCAGCCAAGATAGCTCGAATTCACCCCTCCACTTT; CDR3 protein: CASSQDSSNSPLHF
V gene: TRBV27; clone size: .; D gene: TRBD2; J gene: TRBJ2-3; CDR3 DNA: TGTGCCAGCACCTTCGGGGGGAACGCGCCTACAGATACGCAGTATTTT; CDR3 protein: CASTFGGNAPTDTQYF
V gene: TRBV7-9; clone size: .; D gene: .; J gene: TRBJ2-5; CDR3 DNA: TGTGCCAGCAGCCGGGACTGGCCTCAAGAGACCCAGTACTTC; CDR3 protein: CASSRDWPQETQYF
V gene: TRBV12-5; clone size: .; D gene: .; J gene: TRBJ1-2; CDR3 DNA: TGTGCTAGTGGCTTACTGCGGGGGGCGGGCGGCTACACCTTC; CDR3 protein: CASGLLRGAGGYTF
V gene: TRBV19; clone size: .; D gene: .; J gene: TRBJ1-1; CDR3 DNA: TGTGCCAGTAGTGAGTTCGCTGAAGCTTTCTTT; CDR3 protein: CASSEFAEAFF
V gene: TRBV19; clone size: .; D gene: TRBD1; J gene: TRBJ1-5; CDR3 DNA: TGTGCCAGTAGTGGATGGACAGGGGGAATGGGTCAGCCCCAGCATTTT; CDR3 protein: CASSGWTGGMGQPQHF
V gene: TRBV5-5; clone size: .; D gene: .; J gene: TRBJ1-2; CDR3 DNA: TGTGCCAGCAGCTTGGAAACAGCAAGCTACTATGGCTACACCTTC; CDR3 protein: CASSLETASYYGYTF
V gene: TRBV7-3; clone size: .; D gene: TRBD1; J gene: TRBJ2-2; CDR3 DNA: TGTGCCAGCAGCCGGGGACAGACCACCGGGGAGCTGTTTTTT; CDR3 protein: CASSRGQTTGELFF
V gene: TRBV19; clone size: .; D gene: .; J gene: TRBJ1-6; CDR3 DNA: TGTGCCAGTAGTCTAACCAGACAGTATTCACCCCTCCACTTT; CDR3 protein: CASSLTRQYSPLHF
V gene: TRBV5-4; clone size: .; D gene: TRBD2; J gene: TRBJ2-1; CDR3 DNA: TGTGCCAGCAGCTTAGGGCTAGCGGGGGGCATCTCCTACAATGAGCAGTTCTTC; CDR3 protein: CASSLGLAGGISYNEQFF
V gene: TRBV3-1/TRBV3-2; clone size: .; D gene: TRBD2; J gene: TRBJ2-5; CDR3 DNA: TGTGCCAGCAGCCTCCTAGCGGGGGAGGGAGAGACCCAGTACTTC; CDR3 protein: CASSLLAGEGETQYF
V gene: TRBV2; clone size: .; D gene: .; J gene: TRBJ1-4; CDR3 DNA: TGTGCCAGCAGTGAGGGCGAAAAACTGTTTTTT; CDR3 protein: CASSEGEKLFF
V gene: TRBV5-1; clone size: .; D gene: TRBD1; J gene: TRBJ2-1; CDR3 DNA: TGCGCCAGCACCGGGACAGGCTTCTTTCTAGAGCAGTTCTTC; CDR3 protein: CASTGTGFFLEQFF
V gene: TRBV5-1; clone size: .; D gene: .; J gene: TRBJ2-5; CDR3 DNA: TGCGCCAGCAGCTTATTCCCCGGGCAAGAGACCCAGTACTTC; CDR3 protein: CASSLFPGQETQYF
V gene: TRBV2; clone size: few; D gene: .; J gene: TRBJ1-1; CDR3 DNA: TGTGCCAGCAGTGAATGGGACAAGAACACTGAAGCTTTCTTT; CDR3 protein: CASSEWDKNTEAFF
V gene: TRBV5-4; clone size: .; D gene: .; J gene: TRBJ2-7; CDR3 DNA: TGTGCCAGCAGCTTAAATCAGGGATGGGACGAGCAGTACTTC; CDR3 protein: CASSLNQGWDEQYF
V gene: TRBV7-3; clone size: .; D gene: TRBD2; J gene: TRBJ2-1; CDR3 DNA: TGTGCCAGCAGCCCGGGACTAGCGGAGAATGAGCAGTTCTTC; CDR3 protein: CASSPGLAENEQFF
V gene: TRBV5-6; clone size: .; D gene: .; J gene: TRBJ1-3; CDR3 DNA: TGTGCCAGCAGCTTGATCTTGAGAGGACTCTCTGGAAACACCATATATTTT; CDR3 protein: CASSLILRGLSGNTIYF
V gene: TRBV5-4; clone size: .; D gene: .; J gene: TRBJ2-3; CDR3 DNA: TGTGCCAGCAGCTTGGGACGAGGAGGGATCCACACAGATACGCAGTATTTT; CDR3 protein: CASSLGRGGIHTDTQYF
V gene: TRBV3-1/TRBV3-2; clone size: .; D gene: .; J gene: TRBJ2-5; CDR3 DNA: TGTGCCAGCAGCCAAGTTGGAGGGGAAGAGACCCAGTACTTC; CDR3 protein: CASSQVGGEETQYF
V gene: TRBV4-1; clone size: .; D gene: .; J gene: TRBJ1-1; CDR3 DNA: TGCGCCAGCAGCCAAGATCAGGGAACAACTGAAGCTTTCTTT; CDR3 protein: CASSQDQGTTEAFF
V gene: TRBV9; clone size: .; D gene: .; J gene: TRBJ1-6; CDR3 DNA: TGTGCCAGCAGCGTAGAGGCAGGAAAGAAGGATTCACCCCTCCACTTT; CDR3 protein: CASSVEAGKKDSPLHF